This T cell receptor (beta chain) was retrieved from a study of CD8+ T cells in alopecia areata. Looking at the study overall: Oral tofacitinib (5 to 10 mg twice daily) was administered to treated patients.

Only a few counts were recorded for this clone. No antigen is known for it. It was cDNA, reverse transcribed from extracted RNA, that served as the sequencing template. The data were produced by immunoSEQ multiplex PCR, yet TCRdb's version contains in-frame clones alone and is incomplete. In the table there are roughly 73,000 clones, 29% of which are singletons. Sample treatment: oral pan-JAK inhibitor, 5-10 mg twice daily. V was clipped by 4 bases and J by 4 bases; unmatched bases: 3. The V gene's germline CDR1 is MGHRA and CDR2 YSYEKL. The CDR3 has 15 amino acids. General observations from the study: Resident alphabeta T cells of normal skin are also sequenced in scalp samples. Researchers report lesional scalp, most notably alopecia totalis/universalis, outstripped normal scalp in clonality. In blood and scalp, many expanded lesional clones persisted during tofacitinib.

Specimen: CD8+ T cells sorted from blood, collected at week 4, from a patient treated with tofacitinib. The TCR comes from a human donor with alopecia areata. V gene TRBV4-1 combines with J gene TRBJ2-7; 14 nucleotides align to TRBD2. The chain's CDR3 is CASSLGTSGSYEQYF. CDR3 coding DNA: TGCGCCAGCAGCCTGGGGACTAGCGGGAGTTACGAGCAGTACTTC.